This T cell receptor beta chain was identified during a study of cytomegalovirus exposure and HLA in healthy donors. V lost 2 bases and J lost 5, with 21 bases in between. CDR3 length: 17 residues. Germline assignment: CDR1 MNHNS and CDR2 SASEGT. The PCR made use of 60 Vbeta and 13 Jbeta primers. Clones were sequenced by immunoSEQ multiplex PCR, and TCRdb holds only the in-frame ones, with some missing. The sample holds approximately 100,000 clones; 64% are singletons and the top ten take roughly 3.2%. Regarding this clone: Its cognate antigen is unknown.

Broader study findings: In an earlier analysis, most TCR beta V segments were productive about 90% or about 30% of the time.

The specimen sequenced was PBMCs. The gene calls are TRBV6-1 and TRBJ2-5; TRBD1 is a possible D gene (5 bases). The receptor comes from a man in his fifties or sixties in good health and CMV-seronegative. In DNA, the CDR3 is TGTGCCAGCAGTGAATTGAGGTGGGGCGTTGATGTGGAGACCCAGTACTTC. Residues: CASSELRWGVDVETQYF.